The sequence of this TCR beta chain was determined in a study of siplizumab effects on memory and regulatory T cells. This CDR3 spans 16 amino acids. Germline V lookup: CDR1 MGHRA, CDR2 YSYEKL. V was clipped by 2 bases and J by 0 bases, with 12 bases between them. Produced via immunoSEQ multiplex PCR; TCRdb's table is partial and in-frame only. In the table there are over 100,000 clones, over 90% of which are singletons. The receptor's source is a human donor in good health. The rearrangement joins TRBV4-1 to TRBJ2-3; the D gene is possibly TRBD1 (6 bases). Sequencing was done on a sample of Tregs sorted from blood. The CDR3, as DNA: TGCGCCAGCAGCCAAAACAGGGCCCCTAGCACAGATACGCAGTATTTT. Translation: CASSQNRAPSTDTQYF.